This T cell receptor beta chain was obtained from a study of blood T cell repertoires in COVID-19. Germline assignment: CDR1 ENHRY and CDR2 SYGVKD. J was trimmed by 6 bases and V by 0 bases; bases with no gene match: 5. This CDR3 has 16 residues. Here immunoSEQ multiplex PCR was the method, and the copy in TCRdb shows in-frame clones only, minus some. Of 150,000 to 200,000 clones listed, roughly three quarters are singletons. Followed longitudinally, the Seattle patients had been enrolled during active infection. The sequencing sample was made of peripheral blood. The V call is TRBV10-3, the J call TRBJ2-2, with 9 positions matching TRBD2. The sequence derives from a woman older than 75 with COVID-19, enrolled during active disease. The CDR3 region is CAISESVAGVAGELFF. The CDR3 nucleotides read TGTGCCATCAGTGAGTCGGTAGCGGGAGTCGCCGGGGAGCTGTTTTTT.